This is a list of T cell receptor beta chains from one sample in a study of T cells expressing NK-cell markers. TCRdb re-analyzed the 5' RACE reads; it lists each CDR3 protein once, without DNA. This sample contains roughly 450,000 distinct CDR3 sequences. Specimen: blood T cells: a sorted CD56 or NKG2C T cell subset, CD4+ or CD8+ T cells, or bulk PBMC T cells (not recorded which). These receptor sequences come from a woman in her forties or fifties in good health. CDR3s include the opening cysteine and the closing phenylalanine or tryptophan.

V gene	J gene	CDR3 protein
TRBV7-9	TRBJ2-7	CASRSAGQGDRYEQYF
TRBV12-3/TRBV12-4	TRBJ2-7	CASSLGGSKQYF
TRBV10-3	TRBJ2-7	CAIRGGFTQVYEQYF
TRBV3-1	TRBJ2-5	CASSQEGAGTGETQYF
TRBV27	TRBJ2-5	CASSFFPTNQETQYF
TRBV11-2	TRBJ1-2	CASSLGVGYGYTF
TRBV11-2	TRBJ2-5	CASSLVGLKETQYF
TRBV20-1	TRBJ1-5	CSARDRWEPQHF
TRBV5-1	TRBJ1-1	CASSLVDGQGNTEAFF
TRBV25-1	TRBJ2-1	CASSEWGRALSSYNEQFF
TRBV2	TRBJ2-1	CASRPGLAGGSYNEQFF
TRBV27	TRBJ1-1	CASSKGQGGWNTEAFF
TRBV5-1	TRBJ2-7	CASSFGLAGDLSYEQYF
TRBV3-1	TRBJ1-2	CASSPGQSYGYTF
TRBV24-1	TRBJ2-1	CATSDLGEGSYNEQFF
TRBV2	TRBJ2-2	CASSEGRGTGELFF
TRBV6-2/TRBV6-3	TRBJ2-1	CASSPGTSRKRVYNEQFF
TRBV12-3/TRBV12-4	TRBJ2-1	CASSFRGSNNNEQFF
TRBV9	TRBJ2-2	CASSVWEVTGELFF
TRBV3-1	TRBJ2-5	CASSQGTGGTQYF
TRBV24-1	TRBJ2-2	CATSLNPSGELFF
TRBV7-2	TRBJ2-5	CASSLKAGLWETQYF
TRBV20-1	TRBJ2-2	CSATGVTGELFF
TRBV11-2	TRBJ2-5	CASSSGLAGVVTQYF
TRBV20-1	TRBJ2-2	CSAPWGRSNTGELFF
TRBV29-1	TRBJ2-7	CSVRQQSVGYEQYF
TRBV7-3	TRBJ2-1	CASSLNLVNEQFF
TRBV7-8	TRBJ2-1	CASSLVTRGSNEQFF